The 8 T cell receptor beta chains below come from one sample, sequenced in a study of T cell responses to AZD1222 COVID-19 vaccine. Clones were sequenced by immunoSEQ multiplex PCR, and TCRdb holds only the in-frame ones, with some missing. Here the sample spans approximately 150,000 clones, about 89% being singletons. This material consisted of peripheral blood, taken on day 0 of AZD1222 vaccination. The source of these receptors is an adult in good health.

The V and J genes are TRBV11-2 and TRBJ1-2; no clear D. Trimming removed 4 bases from V and 6 bases from J, with 18 bases in between. The CDR3 sequence is 15 residues long. CDR1 and CDR2 (germline): SGHAT, FQNNGV. The CDR3 spells CASSSLRREGDGYTF. The DNA of the CDR3 is TGTGCCAGCAGCTCCCTCCGGAGGGAGGGCGATGGCTACACCTTC.

This clone was seen a few times. This sequence joins TRBV6-5 and TRBJ1-5, with D possibly being TRBD1 (5 bases). CDR1 is MNHEY and CDR2 is SVGAGI in the germline V gene. CDR3 size: 14 residues. V was cut by 6 bases and J by 1 base, with 10 bases left in between. The CDR3 coding sequence is TGTGCCAGCAGCCTTAGGGGCAGCAATCAGCCCCAGCATTTT. This translates into CASSLRGSNQPQHF.

The CDR3 DNA reads TGTGCCAGCACCCGACCTCTAGCAGATACGCAGTATTTT. It encodes CASTRPLADTQYF. The chain employs TRBV6-1 and TRBJ2-3; D ambiguous. V was pared by 7 bases and J by 4 bases, with 12 bases between. The CDR3 sequence is 13 residues long. The germline gives CDR1 MNHNS, CDR2 SASEGT.

This clone was picked up a small number of times. The rearrangement uses TRBV11-2 and TRBJ1-4, with D unresolved. The V end was cut by 0 bases, the J end by 8 bases, with 13 bases between. The CDR3 contains 15 residues. Germline V gives CDR1 SGHAT, CDR2 FQNNGV. The CDR3 bases are TGTGCCAGCAGCTTAGAGGCGGGGTTAGGAGAAAAACTGTTTTTT. It encodes CASSLEAGLGEKLFF.

V and J are TRBV7-9 and TRBJ1-3, with D unresolved. This CDR3 contains 16 residues. Per germline, CDR1 SEHNR and CDR2 FQNEAQ (reference sequence). V lost 5 bases, J lost 0 bases, and 14 bases lay in between. The CDR3 DNA reads as TGTGCCAGCAGCCTTTTTAGCCTGTCCTCTGGAAACACCATATATTTT. Amino acid sequence: CASSLFSLSSGNTIYF.

The chain joins TRBV5-1 to TRBJ2-5; TRBD1 might be the D (5 bases). CDR3 size: 14 residues. Germline CDR1 reads SGHRS; CDR2 reads YFSETQ. The germline V and J ends were trimmed by 6 bases and 5 bases, with 17 bases remaining between them. Written as DNA, the CDR3 is TGCGCCAGCACCCCCCAGGGTATGAGGGAGACCCAGTACTTC. This codes for CASTPQGMRETQYF. Combining the CDR3 with reference TRBV5-1 and TRBJ2-5 gives the whole variable domain KAGVTQTPRYLIKTRGQQVTLSCSPISGHRSVSWYQQTPGQGLQFLFEYFSETQRNKGNFPGRFSGRQFSNSRSEMNVSTLELGDSALYLCASTPQGMRETQYFGPGTRLLVL.

This clone has just one count. The chain employs TRBV7-9 and TRBJ1-1; D is possibly TRBD1 (6 bases). The ends were cut back, 0 bases at V and 1 base at J, with 15 bases in the middle. Per germline, CDR1 SEHNR and CDR2 FQNEAQ (reference sequence). The CDR3 consists of 17 residues. CDR3 DNA: TGTGCCAGCAGCTTAGCGCTCCAGGGGCGCCCGAACACTGAAGCTTTCTTT. Residues: CASSLALQGRPNTEAFF.

The chain combines TRBV6-2 or TRBV6-3 with TRBJ1-1, with TRBD1 matching over 9 bases. The V gene's germline CDR1 is MNHEY and CDR2 SVGEGT. This CDR3 region has 13 residues. Trimming removed 6 bases from V and 5 bases from J; junction bases left unmatched: 4. Here the CDR3 reads CASSHRGRTEAFF. CDR3 nucleotide sequence: TGTGCCAGCAGCCACAGGGGGCGGACTGAAGCTTTCTTT.